A single sample is the source of the 30 T cell receptor beta chains below, sequenced in a study of CD8 T cells in Susac syndrome. Reverse transcription of about 0.5 to 1 ug RNA used random hexamers. In TCRdb, the immunoSEQ multiplex PCR reads were re-called with MiXCR into one record per CDR3 protein. The sample has 55,000 to 70,000 distinct CDR3 sequences, just under 95% seen once. The sequenced sample consisted of CD8+ T cells from PBMCs. The receptors were sampled from a human donor in good health.

The rearrangement uses TRBV6-1 and TRBJ2-1; 9 bases fit TRBD2. J lost 6 bases, V lost 2 bases, and 5 bases had no gene match. Per the germline V gene, CDR1 is MNHNS and CDR2 is SASEGT. The CDR3 is 15 amino acids. CDR3 nucleotides: TGTGCCAGCAGTGAATTAGCGGGGGTCATCAATGAGCAGTTCTTC. Residues: CASSELAGVINEQFF.

The V gene is TRBV7-2, the J gene TRBJ1-1; 7 nucleotides align to TRBD1. The V gene end was trimmed by 4 bases and the J gene end by 5 bases; junction bases not matched to a gene: 7. The CDR3 has 14 amino acids. Germline values: CDR1 SGHTA, CDR2 FQGNSA. The CDR3 nucleotides read TGTGCCAGCAGCTCTTACAGGGGTGGGACTGAAGCTTTCTTT. Its translation: CASSSYRGGTEAFF.

V usage is TRBV6-2 or TRBV6-3 and J usage is TRBJ2-5; D remains ambiguous. The CDR3 spans 15 residues. Per the germline V gene, CDR1 is MNHEY and CDR2 is SVGEGT. The V end was cut by 2 bases, the J end by 4 bases, with 14 bases between. This CDR3 reads CASSYQVMVGETQYF. For the CDR3, the DNA is TGTGCCAGCAGTTACCAGGTGATGGTTGGAGAGACCCAGTACTTC.

The J gene is TRBJ2-2, the V gene TRBV27; D remains unclear. Germline V gene lookup returns CDR1 MNHEY and CDR2 SMNVEV (reference sequence). This CDR3 contains 13 residues. V lost 8 bases to trimming and J lost 3 bases, with 10 bases between them. CDR3 sequence: CASGARYTGELFF. The CDR3 region has the DNA TGTGCCAGCGGAGCGCGGTACACCGGGGAGCTGTTTTTT.

The rearrangement joins TRBV7-9 to TRBJ1-3; D is undetermined. Trimming left V 5 bases short and J 2 bases short, with 10 bases between. CDR1 is SEHNR, CDR2 FQNEAQ, per germline (reference sequence). The CDR3 has 14 residues. The CDR3 coding sequence is TGTGCCAGCAGCCGGACCGGGACTGGAAACACCATATATTTT. Its translation is CASSRTGTGNTIYF.

The count of this clonotype is one. CDR3 nucleotide sequence: TGTGCCAGCAGGGGAGGGACAGGGGTAAAAGAATCACCCCTCCACTTT. It codes for CASRGGTGVKESPLHF. The chain joins TRBV27 to TRBJ1-6, with 10 positions matching TRBD1. The J segment lost 10 bases and the V segment lost 6 bases, leaving 12 bases of the junction unmatched. Germline loops: CDR1 MNHEY, CDR2 SMNVEV (reference sequence). The CDR3 consists of 16 residues.

The chain links TRBV3-1 to TRBJ2-7, with D uncertain. The CDR3 has 16 amino acids. Trimming removed 0 bases from V and 1 base from J, with 13 bases in between. The germline V gene encodes CDR1 LGHDT and CDR2 YNNKEL (reference sequence). DNA for the CDR3: TGTGCCAGCAGCCAAGATGTCCCATCACGGTCCTACGAGCAGTACTTC. The encoded protein is CASSQDVPSRSYEQYF.

The rearrangement joins TRBV28 to TRBJ2-2; no reliable D call. The CDR3 sequence is 14 residues long. Germline V lookup: CDR1 MDHEN, CDR2 SYDVKM. V was clipped by 3 bases and J by 1 base, with 6 bases between them. The CDR3 DNA sequence: TGTGCCAGCAGTTTTCTAGGGAACACCGGGGAGCTGTTTTTT. Amino acids: CASSFLGNTGELFF.

The chain employs TRBV9 and TRBJ2-3; tentative D call: TRBD2 (6 bases). V lost 3 bases and J 0 bases, leaving 11 bases between the germline ends. Germline V gene data show CDR1 as SGDLS and CDR2 as YYNGEE. CDR3 length equals 15 residues. DNA for the CDR3: TGTGCCAGCAGCGAAAGCGGGCATAGCACAGATACGCAGTATTTT. It translates to CASSESGHSTDTQYF. Looking up the rest from reference TRBV9 and TRBJ2-3 gives the full variable domain: DSGVTQTPKHLITATGQRVTLRCSPRSGDLSVYWYQQSLDQGLQFLIQYYNGEERAKGNILERFSAQQFPDLHSELNLSSLELGDSALYFCASSESGHSTDTQYFGPGTRLTVL.

The V and J genes are TRBV27 and TRBJ2-7; D perhaps matches TRBD1 (6 bases). The V end was cut by 6 bases, the J end by 2 bases, with 14 bases between. The CDR3 consists of 14 residues. Germline V gene lookup returns CDR1 MNHEY and CDR2 SMNVEV (reference sequence). CDR3 DNA: TGTGCCAGCAGCCCTCACCGGGACACCTACGAGCAGTACTTC. It encodes CASSPHRDTYEQYF.

This clonotype was found once. This sequence joins TRBV29-1 and TRBJ1-3, with D perhaps matching TRBD1 (6 bases). CDR1 is SQVTM and CDR2 is ANQGSEA in the germline V gene. Between the trimmed V and J ends, which lost 4 bases and 11 bases, there was a span of 18 bases. The CDR3 is made up of 13 amino acids. The CDR3, as DNA: TGCAGCGTTGGGACAGTTGATAGACCTTCCATATATTTT. Amino acid sequence: CSVGTVDRPSIYF.

CDR3 DNA sequence: TGTGCCAGCAGCCCCGGCGGCAGGGATGAAGCTTTCTTT. Translation: CASSPGGRDEAFF. The chain links TRBV7-3 to TRBJ1-1; maybe TRBD1 (5 bases). Germline V lookup: CDR1 SGHTA, CDR2 FQGTGA. The CDR3 contains 13 residues. Trimming pared 5 bases from V and 7 bases from J, leaving 14 bases between. Drawing the rest from reference TRBV7-3 and TRBJ1-1, the complete variable domain is GAGVSQTPSNKVTEKGKYVELRCDPISGHTALYWYRQSLGQGPEFLIYFQGTGAADDSGLPNDRFFAVRPEGSVSTLKIQRTERGDSAVYLCASSPGGRDEAFFGQGTRLTVV.

This clonotype was detected only once. This chain uses TRBV29-1 with TRBJ1-3; 7 nucleotides align to TRBD1. After removal of 4 bases from V and 8 bases from J, the junction contained 17 bases not matched to a gene. The CDR3 totals 16 residues. Germline CDR1 SQVTM, CDR2 ANQGSEA. The CDR3 loop reads CSVGEGQFSSGDTIYF. The CDR3 DNA reads as TGCAGCGTTGGGGAGGGACAGTTCTCCTCAGGAGACACCATATATTTT.

Concerning this clonotype itself: A read error may produce the germline difference seen at one junction end. The V and J genes are TRBV6-5 and TRBJ1-1; D ambiguous. CDR3 length equals 13 residues. Germline CDR1 is MNHEY and CDR2 is SVGAGI. The DNA for the CDR3 is TGTGCCAGCAGTTATTGGCAGGCGGGTGAAGTTTTCTTT. It specifies CASSYWQAGEVFF.

The chain joins TRBV29-1 to TRBJ1-2, with D hard to call. Per the germline V gene, CDR1 is SQVTM and CDR2 is ANQGSEA. CDR3 size: 11 residues. V gave up 5 bases and J gave up 5 bases, with 9 bases separating them. For the CDR3, the DNA is TGCAGCGTTTTGAGTCAGTATGGCTACACCTTC. Encoded protein: CSVLSQYGYTF.

The chain combines TRBV7-2 with TRBJ1-3; a possible D gene is TRBD1 (5 bases). There are 16 residues in the CDR3. Germline loops: CDR1 SGHTA, CDR2 FQGNSA. V shed 2 bases and J shed 2 bases, with 13 bases lying between them. The CDR3 is CASSLFRTPTGNTIYF. The CDR3 DNA follows: TGTGCCAGCAGCTTATTCCGGACACCGACTGGAAACACCATATATTTT.

This sequence joins TRBV29-1 and TRBJ2-1, with D perhaps matching TRBD1 or TRBD2 (5 bases each). Deletions cut 5 bases from V and 9 bases from J, with 11 bases between. This CDR3 contains 11 residues. CDR1 is SQVTM, CDR2 ANQGSEA, per germline. Here the CDR3 reads CSVSRAGEQFF. CDR3 nucleotides: TGCAGCGTTTCCAGGGCGGGTGAGCAGTTCTTC.

The CDR3 coding sequence is TGCAGCGTCACGTTGAGTCCCCTGGGAAGACCTGAAGCTTTCTTT. This gives the protein CSVTLSPLGRPEAFF. This rearrangement joins TRBV29-1 to TRBJ1-1; D is undetermined. The V gene lost 6 bases and the J gene lost 6 bases, with 23 bases spanning the gap. The CDR3 is 15 amino acids. Germline V gene lookup returns CDR1 SQVTM and CDR2 ANQGSEA.

This clonotype was counted once. Mismatch with germline at one junction end may stem from a read error. J is TRBJ2-2 and V is TRBV29-1; no clear D gene. Germline-derived CDR1 and CDR2 are SQVTM and ANQGSEA. The CDR3 runs to 12 residues. DNA for the CDR3: TGCAGCGTTGACCCGAATACCGGGGAGCTGTTTTTT. It yields the protein CSVDPNTGELFF.

This sequence joins TRBV2 and TRBJ2-7; tentatively, D is TRBD2 (6 bases). CDR3 length: 15 residues. V lost 3 bases, J lost 3 bases, and 15 bases lay in between. CDR1 and CDR2 from the germline V gene are SNHLY and FYNNEI. CDR3 protein: CASSEAGAGSYEQYV. Written as DNA, the CDR3 is TGTGCCAGCAGTGAGGCTGGGGCGGGGAGCTACGAGCAGTACGTC.

The CDR3 here is CASSILILFLGQSYEQYF. Here the CDR3 DNA reads TGTGCCAGTAGTATTCTTATTCTTTTCTTGGGACAGAGCTACGAGCAGTACTTC. The V and J genes are TRBV19 and TRBJ2-7; 7 nucleotides align to TRBD1. The CDR3 totals 18 residues. The germline V gene encodes CDR1 LNHDA and CDR2 SQIVND (reference sequence). Losses at the gene ends were 3 bases for V and 3 bases for J; bases not matched to a gene: 17.

V gene TRBV19 combines with J gene TRBJ1-2; the D gene is possibly TRBD1 (5 bases). V lost 5 bases to trimming and J lost 13 bases, with 17 bases between them. This CDR3 has 12 residues. Germline CDR1 LNHDA, CDR2 SQIVND (reference sequence). The DNA for the CDR3 is TGTGCCAGTAGTGCGGACACCCCAGAGAGCACCTTC. Amino acids: CASSADTPESTF.

V and J are TRBV6-4 and TRBJ1-5; unclear D gene. The V end lost 3 bases, the J end lost 5 bases, and 11 bases lay between the germline ends. CDR1 MRHNA and CDR2 SNTAGT come from the germline V gene. The length of the CDR3 is 14 residues. This chain's CDR3 is CASSETGSDQPQHF. CDR3 in DNA: TGTGCCAGCAGTGAAACGGGATCTGATCAGCCCCAGCATTTT.

The chain employs TRBV28 and TRBJ2-7; D tentatively fits TRBD1 or TRBD2 (5 bases each). The CDR3 has 14 residues. From germline, CDR1 is MDHEN and CDR2 SYDVKM. V was pared by 8 bases and J by 5 bases, with 19 bases between. The DNA for the CDR3 is TGTGCCAGCTCTTCCGGGGCAGGTCTCGACGAGCAGTACTTC. Translating it yields CASSSGAGLDEQYF.

CDR3 DNA sequence: TGTGCCAGCAAGGAAAGGTCAAACATTCAGTACTTC. Protein sequence: CASKERSNIQYF. The chain recombines TRBV13 with TRBJ2-4; no clear D gene. V lost 7 bases and J 6 bases, leaving 10 bases between the germline ends. Germline lookup yields CDR1 PRHDT and CDR2 FYEKMQ (reference sequence). The CDR3 consists of 12 residues.

The rearrangement uses TRBV2 and TRBJ2-7; unclear D gene. This CDR3 is built from 13 residues. Trimming shortened V by 2 bases and J by 6 bases, and 11 bases separated the two germline ends. CDR1 and CDR2 from the germline V gene are SNHLY and FYNNEI. In DNA, the CDR3 is TGTGCCAGCAGTGAAATGAACCCACGCGAGCAGTACGTC. Translating gives CASSEMNPREQYV.

The V call is TRBV20-1, the J call TRBJ2-7; 9 nucleotides match TRBD1. The germline V gene encodes CDR1 DFQATT and CDR2 SNEGSKA (reference sequence). The CDR3 length is 15 residues. The V segment lost 2 bases and the J segment 3 bases; nucleotides outside the gene matches: 8. The CDR3 is CSARPRQGVLYEQYF. Written as DNA, the CDR3 is TGCAGTGCTAGACCTAGACAGGGGGTTCTCTACGAGCAGTACTTC.

This chain connects TRBV7-9 to TRBJ2-3, with 10 bases fitting TRBD1. The J segment lost 0 bases and the V segment lost 3 bases, leaving 6 bases of the junction unmatched. The CDR3 runs to 17 residues. Germline V gene lookup returns CDR1 SEHNR and CDR2 FQNEAQ (reference sequence). DNA for the CDR3: TGTGCCAGCAGCTTGGGGCCGGGACAGGGGAGCACAGATACGCAGTATTTT. Its translation is CASSLGPGQGSTDTQYF. The whole variable domain, filled in from reference TRBV7-9 and TRBJ2-3, reads DTGVSQNPRHKITKRGQNVTFRCDPISEHNRLYWYRQTLGQGPEFLTYFQNEAQLEKSRLLSDRFSAERPKGSFSTLEIQRTEQGDSAMYLCASSLGPGQGSTDTQYFGPGTRLTVL.

This chain connects TRBV19 to TRBJ1-2, with 8 positions matching TRBD1. CDR1 and CDR2 from the germline V gene are LNHDA and SQIVND (reference sequence). The CDR3 has 18 amino acids. Trimming cost V 6 bases and J 0 bases; bases outside gene matches: 15. The CDR3 sequence is CASSRFPGQERPNYGYTF. CDR3 DNA: TGTGCCAGTAGCCGATTCCCGGGACAGGAGAGACCTAACTATGGCTACACCTTC.

The chain combines TRBV24-1 with TRBJ2-3; D is ambiguous. V gave up 5 bases and J gave up 0 bases, with 11 bases separating them. This CDR3 has 15 residues. In germline, CDR1 is KGHDR, CDR2 SFDVKD. The CDR3 reads CATSAWGTSTDTQYF. CDR3 in DNA: TGTGCCACCAGTGCGTGGGGTACTAGCACAGATACGCAGTATTTT.